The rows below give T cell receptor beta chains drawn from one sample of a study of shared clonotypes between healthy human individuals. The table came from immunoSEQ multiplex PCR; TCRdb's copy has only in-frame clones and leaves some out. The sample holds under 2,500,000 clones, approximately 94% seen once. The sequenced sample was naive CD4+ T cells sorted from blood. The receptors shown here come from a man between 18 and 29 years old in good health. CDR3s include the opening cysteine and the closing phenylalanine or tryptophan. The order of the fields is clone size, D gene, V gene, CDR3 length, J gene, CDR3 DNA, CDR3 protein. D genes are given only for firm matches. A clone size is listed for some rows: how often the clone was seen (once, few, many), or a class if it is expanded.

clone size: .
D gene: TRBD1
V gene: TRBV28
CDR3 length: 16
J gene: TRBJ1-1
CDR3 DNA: TGTGCCAGCAGCCGACAGGGGGAGGGGGTTGACACTGAAGCTTTCTTT
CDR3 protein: CASSRQGEGVDTEAFF

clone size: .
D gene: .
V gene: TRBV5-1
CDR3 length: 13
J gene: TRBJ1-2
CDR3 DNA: TGCGCCAGCAGTTTGGCCGAGAACTATGGCTACACCTTC
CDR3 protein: CASSLAENYGYTF

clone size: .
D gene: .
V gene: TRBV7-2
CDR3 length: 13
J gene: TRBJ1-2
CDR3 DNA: TGTGCCAGCAGCTTAGTACAGACATATGGCTACACCTTC
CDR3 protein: CASSLVQTYGYTF

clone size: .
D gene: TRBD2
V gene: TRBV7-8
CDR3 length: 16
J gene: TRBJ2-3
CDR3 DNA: TGTGCCAGCAGCTTAGAGGCTAGCGGGGGCACAGATACGCAGTATTTT
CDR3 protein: CASSLEASGGTDTQYF

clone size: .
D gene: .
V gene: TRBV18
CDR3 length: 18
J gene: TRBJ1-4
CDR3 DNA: TGTGCCAGCTCACCAAGAGGCGCAGGGCCAGCGGCTAATGAAAAACTGTTTTTT
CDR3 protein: CASSPRGAGPAANEKLFF

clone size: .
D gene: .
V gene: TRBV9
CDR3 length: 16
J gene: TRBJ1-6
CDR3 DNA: TGTGCCAGCAGTCGCCGGGATGGCTCCTATAATTCACCCCTCCACTTT
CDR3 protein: CASSRRDGSYNSPLHF

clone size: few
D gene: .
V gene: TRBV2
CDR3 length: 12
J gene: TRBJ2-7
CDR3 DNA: TGTGCCAGCAGGCGGGACAACTACGAGCAGTACTTC
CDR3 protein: CASRRDNYEQYF

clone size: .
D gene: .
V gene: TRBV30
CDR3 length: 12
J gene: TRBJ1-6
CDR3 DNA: TGTGCCTGGGGAAGGGGCCATTCACCCCTCCACTTT
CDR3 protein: CAWGRGHSPLHF

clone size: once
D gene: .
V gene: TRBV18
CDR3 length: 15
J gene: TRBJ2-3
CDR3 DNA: TGTGCCAGCTCACCAGGCGCAGGGAGGACAGATACGCAGTATTTT
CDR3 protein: CASSPGAGRTDTQYF

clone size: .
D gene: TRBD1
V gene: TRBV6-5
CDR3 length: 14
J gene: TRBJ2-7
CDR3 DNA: TGTGCCAGCAGTGAAACAGGGGGCTCCTACGAGCAGTACTTC
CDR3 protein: CASSETGGSYEQYF

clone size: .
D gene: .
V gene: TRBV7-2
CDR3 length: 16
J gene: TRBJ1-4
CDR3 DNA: TGTGCCAGCAGCTTGTCCCTTGGACTGACTAATGAAAAACTGTTTTTT
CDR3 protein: CASSLSLGLTNEKLFF

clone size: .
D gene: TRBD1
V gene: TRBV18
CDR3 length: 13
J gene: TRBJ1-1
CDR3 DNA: TGTGCCAGCTCACCGACAGGGAATTCTGAAGCTTTCTTT
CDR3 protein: CASSPTGNSEAFF

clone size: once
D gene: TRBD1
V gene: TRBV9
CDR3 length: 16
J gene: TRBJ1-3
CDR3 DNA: TGTGCCAGCAGCCCCCGCTACAGGGGGCTAGGAAACACCATATATTTT
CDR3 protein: CASSPRYRGLGNTIYF

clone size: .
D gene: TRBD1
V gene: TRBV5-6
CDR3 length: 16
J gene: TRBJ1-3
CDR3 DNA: TGTGCCAGCAGCTATAGCAGGGGGACCTTTGGAAACACCATATATTTT
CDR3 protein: CASSYSRGTFGNTIYF

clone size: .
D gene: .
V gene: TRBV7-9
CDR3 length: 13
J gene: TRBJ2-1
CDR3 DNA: TGTGCCAGCAGCTTAGAGTCGGTGAATGAGCAGTTCTTC
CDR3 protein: CASSLESVNEQFF

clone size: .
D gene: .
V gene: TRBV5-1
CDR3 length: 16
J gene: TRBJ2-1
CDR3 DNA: TGCGCCAGCAGCCCTCACTCTACCAGCTCCTACAATGAGCAGTTCTTC
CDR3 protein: CASSPHSTSSYNEQFF

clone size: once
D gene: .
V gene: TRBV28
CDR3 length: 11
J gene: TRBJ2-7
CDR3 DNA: TGTGCCACCCAGGGGGGTTACGAGCAGTACTTC
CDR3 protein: CATQGGYEQYF

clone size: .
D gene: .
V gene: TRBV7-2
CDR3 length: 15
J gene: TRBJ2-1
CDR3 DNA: TGTGCCAGCAGCCCCAGTACAGGTTTATACAATGAGCAGTTCTTC
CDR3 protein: CASSPSTGLYNEQFF

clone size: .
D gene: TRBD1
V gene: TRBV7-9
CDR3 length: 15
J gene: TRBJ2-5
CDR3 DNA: TGTGCCAGCAGCCTAGGGACAGGGAAACAAGAGACCCAGTACTTC
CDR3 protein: CASSLGTGKQETQYF

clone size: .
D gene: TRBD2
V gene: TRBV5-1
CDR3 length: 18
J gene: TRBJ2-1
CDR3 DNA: TGCGCCAGCAGCTCCTTAGGGACTAGCGGGAGCTCCTACAATGAGCAGTTCTTC
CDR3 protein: CASSSLGTSGSSYNEQFF

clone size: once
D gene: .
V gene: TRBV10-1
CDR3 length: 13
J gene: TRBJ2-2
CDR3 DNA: TGCGCCAGCGGGGGAGGATTCACCGGGGAGCTGTTTTTT
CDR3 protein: CASGGGFTGELFF

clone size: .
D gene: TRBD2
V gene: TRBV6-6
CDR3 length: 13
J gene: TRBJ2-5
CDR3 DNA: TGTGCCATAGCGGGCCAGATCCAAGAGACCCAGTACTTC
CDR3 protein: CAIAGQIQETQYF

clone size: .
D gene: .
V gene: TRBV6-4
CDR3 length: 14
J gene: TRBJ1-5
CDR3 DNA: TGTGCCAGCAGTGACCCGGGACCCTATCAGCCCCAGCATTTT
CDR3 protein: CASSDPGPYQPQHF

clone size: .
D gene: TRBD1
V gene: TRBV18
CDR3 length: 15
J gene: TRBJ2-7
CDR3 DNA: TGTGCCAGCTCAGTGGGACAGATGAGCTCCTACGAGCAGTACTTC
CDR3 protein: CASSVGQMSSYEQYF

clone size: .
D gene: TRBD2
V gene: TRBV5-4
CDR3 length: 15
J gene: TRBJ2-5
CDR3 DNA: TGTGCCAGCAGCCCGCAGCGGGAGGGCAAGGAGACCCAGTACTTC
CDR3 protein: CASSPQREGKETQYF

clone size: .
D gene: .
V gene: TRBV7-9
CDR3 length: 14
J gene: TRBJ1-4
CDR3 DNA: TGTGCCAGCAGCCCAACATCGGGGGGTGAAAAACTGTTTTTT
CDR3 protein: CASSPTSGGEKLFF

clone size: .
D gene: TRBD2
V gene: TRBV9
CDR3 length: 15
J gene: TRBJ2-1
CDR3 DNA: TGTGCCAGCAGCGTAACTAGCGGGAGGGTTAATGAGCAGTTCTTC
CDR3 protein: CASSVTSGRVNEQFF

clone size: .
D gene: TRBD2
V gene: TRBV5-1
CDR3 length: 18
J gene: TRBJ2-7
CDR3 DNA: TGCGCCAGCAGCTTGGCCAAGTTTGGCGGGGGGGCCTCTTACGAGCAGTACTTC
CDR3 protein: CASSLAKFGGGASYEQYF

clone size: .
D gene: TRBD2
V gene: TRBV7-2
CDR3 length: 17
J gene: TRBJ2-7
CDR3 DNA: TGTGCCAGCAGCTTAATGAATCTAGCGGGAGGGCCCGCCGAGCAGTACTTC
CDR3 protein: CASSLMNLAGGPAEQYF

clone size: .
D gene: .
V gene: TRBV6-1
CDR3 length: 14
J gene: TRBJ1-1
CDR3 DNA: TGTGCCAGCAAAGGGGCCTCCGACTTTGGTGAAGCTTTCTTT
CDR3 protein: CASKGASDFGEAFF

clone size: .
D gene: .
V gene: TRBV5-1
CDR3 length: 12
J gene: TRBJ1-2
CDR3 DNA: TGCGCCAGCAGCTTGAGGGGCGATGGCTACACCTTC
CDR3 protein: CASSLRGDGYTF

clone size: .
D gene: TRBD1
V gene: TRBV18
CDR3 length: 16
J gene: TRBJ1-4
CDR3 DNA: TGTGCCAGCTCACCACCGGACAGGGGGTCTAATGAAAAACTGTTTTTT
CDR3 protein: CASSPPDRGSNEKLFF

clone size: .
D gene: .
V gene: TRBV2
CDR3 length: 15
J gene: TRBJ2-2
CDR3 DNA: TGTGCCAGCAGAGGCGGGGCAGCGAACACCGGGGAGCTGTTTTTT
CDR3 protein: CASRGGAANTGELFF

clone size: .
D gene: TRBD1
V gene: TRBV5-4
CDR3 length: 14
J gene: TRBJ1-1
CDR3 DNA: TGTGCCAGCAGCTCGGGACAGGACAACACTGAAGCTTTCTTT
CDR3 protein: CASSSGQDNTEAFF

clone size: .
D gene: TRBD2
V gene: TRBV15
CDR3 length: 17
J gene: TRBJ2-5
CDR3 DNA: TGTGCCACCAGCAGACCCATACTAGCGGAGCTACAAGAGACCCAGTACTTC
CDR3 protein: CATSRPILAELQETQYF

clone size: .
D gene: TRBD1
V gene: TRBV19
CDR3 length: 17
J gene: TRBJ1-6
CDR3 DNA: TGTGCCAGTAGTATAAAGCCCAGGACAGGCTATAATTCACCCCTCCACTTT
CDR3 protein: CASSIKPRTGYNSPLHF

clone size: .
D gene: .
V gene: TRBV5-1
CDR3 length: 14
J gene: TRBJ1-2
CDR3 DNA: TGCGCCAGCAGCCTGACAGGCTCTAACTATGGCTACACCTTC
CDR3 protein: CASSLTGSNYGYTF

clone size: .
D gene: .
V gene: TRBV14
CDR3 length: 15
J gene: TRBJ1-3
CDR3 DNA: TGTGCCAGCAGCCAAGTGGTCTACTCTGGAAACACCATATATTTT
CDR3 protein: CASSQVVYSGNTIYF

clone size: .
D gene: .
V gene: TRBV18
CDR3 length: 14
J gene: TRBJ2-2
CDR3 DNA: TGTGCCAGCTCACCTCAGAGCCCGTCGGGGGAGCTGTTTTTT
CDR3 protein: CASSPQSPSGELFF

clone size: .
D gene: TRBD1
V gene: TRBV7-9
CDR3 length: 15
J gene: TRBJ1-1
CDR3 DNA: TGTGCCAGCAGCCTAACCGGGACAGGGGTCACTGAAGCTTTCTTT
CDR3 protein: CASSLTGTGVTEAFF

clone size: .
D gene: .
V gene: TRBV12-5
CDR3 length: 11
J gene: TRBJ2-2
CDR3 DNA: TGTGCTAGTGGTTTTCGCGGGGAGCTGTTTTTT
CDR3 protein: CASGFRGELFF

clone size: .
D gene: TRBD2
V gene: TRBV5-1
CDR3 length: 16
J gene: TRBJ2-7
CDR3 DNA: TGCGCCAGCAGCTTGGCCGGGGGGGCTCAGACCTACGAGCAGTACTTC
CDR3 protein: CASSLAGGAQTYEQYF

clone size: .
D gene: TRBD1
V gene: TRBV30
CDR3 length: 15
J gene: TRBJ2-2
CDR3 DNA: TGTGCCTGGAGTGTAAGGGGGCGAAACACCGGGGAGCTGTTTTTT
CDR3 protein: CAWSVRGRNTGELFF

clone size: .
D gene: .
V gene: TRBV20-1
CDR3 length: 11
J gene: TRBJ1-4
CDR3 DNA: TGCAGTGCGGCAGTTAATGAAAAACTGTTTTTT
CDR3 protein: CSAAVNEKLFF

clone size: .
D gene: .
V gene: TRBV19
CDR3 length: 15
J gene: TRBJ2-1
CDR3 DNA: TGTGCCAGTAGTTCAACAGGGCATTCGGACAATGAGCAGTTCTTC
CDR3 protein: CASSSTGHSDNEQFF

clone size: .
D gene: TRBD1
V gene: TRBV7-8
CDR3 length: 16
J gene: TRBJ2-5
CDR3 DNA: TGTGCCAGCAGCTTGAGGACAGGGGGCCTGAGGGAGACCCAGTACTTC
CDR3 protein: CASSLRTGGLRETQYF

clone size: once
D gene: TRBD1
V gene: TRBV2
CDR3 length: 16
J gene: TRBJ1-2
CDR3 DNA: TGTGCCAGCAGAAATTTGCCCCGGGACAGGGTCTATGGCTACACCTTC
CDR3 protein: CASRNLPRDRVYGYTF

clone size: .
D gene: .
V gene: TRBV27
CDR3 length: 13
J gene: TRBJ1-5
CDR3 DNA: TGTGCCAGCAGCGGGACGCTCAATCAGCCCCAGCATTTT
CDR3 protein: CASSGTLNQPQHF

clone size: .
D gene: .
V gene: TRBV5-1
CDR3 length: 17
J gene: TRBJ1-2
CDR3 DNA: TGCGCCAGCAGCTTGTTCCCCCCGGGACTGACCCTCTATGGCTACACCTTC
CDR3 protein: CASSLFPPGLTLYGYTF

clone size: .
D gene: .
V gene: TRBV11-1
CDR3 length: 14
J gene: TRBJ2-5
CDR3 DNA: TGTGCCAGCAGCTTAGTTCGGGCAGGGGAGACCCAGTACTTC
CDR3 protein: CASSLVRAGETQYF

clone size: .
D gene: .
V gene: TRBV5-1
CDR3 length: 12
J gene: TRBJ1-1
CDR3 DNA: TGCGCCAGCAGCTTGGAAAGGGATCGAGCTTTCTTT
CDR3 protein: CASSLERDRAFF

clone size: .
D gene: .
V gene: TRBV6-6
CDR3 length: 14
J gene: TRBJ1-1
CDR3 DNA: TGTGCCAGCAGTTACTCAGGGTTGAACACTGAAGCTTTCTTT
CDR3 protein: CASSYSGLNTEAFF

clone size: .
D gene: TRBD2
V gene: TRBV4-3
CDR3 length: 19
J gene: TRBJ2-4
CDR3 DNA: TGCGCCAGCAGCCAACATCTAGCGGGAGATGGGCCGGCCAAAAACATTCAGTACTTC
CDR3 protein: CASSQHLAGDGPAKNIQYF

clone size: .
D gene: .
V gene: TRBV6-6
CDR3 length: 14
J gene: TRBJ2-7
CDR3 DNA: TGTGCCAGCACCTTTGGCCAGGTTTCCTACGAGCAGTACTTC
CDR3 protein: CASTFGQVSYEQYF